These 14 T cell receptor beta chains originate from one sample sequenced in a study of shared T cell receptors in the human thymus. Here immunoSEQ multiplex PCR was the method, and the copy in TCRdb shows in-frame clones only, minus some. The sample lists some 720,000 clones; approximately 90% were seen once. The sample also formed part of further work on human thymus T cells.

Sequencing was done on a sample of thymocytes. The source is a boy younger than two with a congenital heart defect.

This sequence joins TRBV5-1 and TRBJ2-1; 7 positions match TRBD2. The V gene's germline CDR1 is SGHRS and CDR2 YFSETQ. The CDR3 is made up of 15 amino acids. V lost 4 bases to trimming and J lost 4 bases; unmatched junction nucleotides: 8. The CDR3 DNA follows: TGCGCCAGCAGCGCCGCGGGAGATCGGTACAATGAGCAGTTCTTC. This codes for CASSAAGDRYNEQFF. The whole variable domain, filled in from reference TRBV5-1 and TRBJ2-1, reads KAGVTQTPRYLIKTRGQQVTLSCSPISGHRSVSWYQQTPGQGLQFLFEYFSETQRNKGNFPGRFSGRQFSNSRSEMNVSTLELGDSALYLCASSAAGDRYNEQFFGPGTRLTVL.

The V gene is TRBV2, the J gene TRBJ1-5; TRBD1 is a possible D gene (5 bases). Looked up from germline, CDR1 is SNHLY and CDR2 is FYNNEI. CDR3 length: 13 amino acids. Trimming stripped 8 bases from V and 7 bases from J, with 15 bases between. This CDR3 reads CASSPWGGQPQHF. The CDR3 nucleotides are TGTGCCAGCTCCCCATGGGGGGGACAGCCCCAGCATTTT.

This chain uses TRBV19 with TRBJ2-5; TRBD2 might be the D (6 bases). The V gene's germline CDR1 is LNHDA and CDR2 SQIVND (reference sequence). V lost 3 bases to trimming and J lost 6 bases, with 20 bases between them. The CDR3 runs 16 residues. In DNA, the CDR3 is TGTGCCAGTAGTATGGTCTGGAGGGCCTTGAGTAAGACCCAGTACTTC. Residues: CASSMVWRALSKTQYF.

The chain uses TRBV6-7 and TRBJ2-2; D remains ambiguous. TRBV6-7 qualifies as an ORF whose function is uncertain. CDR3 length: 9 residues. Trimming shortened V by 10 bases and J by 6 bases, and 3 bases separated the two germline ends. This CDR3 is CATSGELFF. The CDR3 DNA sequence: TGTGCCACCTCCGGGGAGCTGTTTTTT.

The chain is built from TRBV7-9 and TRBJ1-2; D is unclear. Per germline, CDR1 SEHNR and CDR2 FQNEAQ (reference sequence). The CDR3 contains 15 residues. Trimming cost V 5 bases and J 5 bases, with 18 bases left between them. For the CDR3, the DNA is TGTGCCAGCAGCGTCGGAGACCGCATTACATATGGCTACACCTTC. Its protein is CASSVGDRITYGYTF.

The table lists this clone with a few counts. The V and J genes are TRBV11-2 and TRBJ2-7; tentative D call: TRBD2 (5 bases). CDR3 length: 16 residues. Deletions cut 5 bases from V and 0 bases from J, with 17 bases between. The germline CDR1 and CDR2 sequences are SGHAT and FQNNGV. This chain's CDR3 is CASSLRGPRSSYEQYF. The DNA for the CDR3 is TGTGCCAGCAGCCTACGAGGGCCCCGGAGCTCCTACGAGCAGTACTTC.

This chain joins TRBV28 and TRBJ1-2; 10 nucleotides line up with TRBD1. The CDR3 is 15 residues long. Unmatched junction bases numbered 5, after V lost 2 bases and J lost 5 bases. The V gene's germline CDR1 is MDHEN and CDR2 SYDVKM. CDR3 loop: CASSLRGDRGYGYTF. The CDR3 DNA sequence: TGTGCCAGCAGTTTAAGGGGGGACAGGGGATATGGCTACACCTTC.

J is TRBJ2-3 and V is TRBV7-2; 13 nucleotides match TRBD2. The V segment lost 1 base and the J segment 3 bases; nucleotides outside the gene matches: 1. This CDR3 comprises 16 residues. Germline V gives CDR1 SGHTA, CDR2 FQGNSA. This CDR3 reads CASSLEGLAGTDTQYF. The CDR3 bases are TGTGCCAGCAGCTTAGAGGGACTAGCGGGGACAGATACGCAGTATTTT.

This clone has a single count. The chain carries TRBV7-3 and TRBJ2-2, with unresolved D. The CDR3 covers 12 residues. Per the germline V gene, CDR1 is SGHTA and CDR2 is FQGTGA. V shed 4 bases and J shed 6 bases, with 6 bases lying between them. Here the CDR3 DNA reads TGTGCCAGCAGCTACGAGGCCGGGGAGCTGTTTTTT. Its translation: CASSYEAGELFF.

The chain recombines TRBV5-1 with TRBJ2-5; the match to TRBD2 covers 12 bases. Germline values: CDR1 SGHRS, CDR2 YFSETQ. V was pared by 7 bases and J by 0 bases, with 4 bases of the junction left unmatched. CDR3 size: 15 residues. The CDR3 is CASRTSGEYQETQYF. The CDR3 DNA is TGCGCCAGCCGGACTAGCGGGGAGTACCAAGAGACCCAGTACTTC.

V is TRBV4-1 and J is TRBJ2-1; a possible D gene is TRBD2 (5 bases). Trimming removed 4 bases from V and 9 bases from J, with 16 bases in between. This CDR3 has 14 residues. Germline lookup yields CDR1 MGHRA and CDR2 YSYEKL. In DNA form, the CDR3 reads TGCGCCAGCAGCCCCGAGGAGGACCACGGTGAGCAGTTCTTC. Protein sequence: CASSPEEDHGEQFF.

The genes are TRBV29-1 and TRBJ2-1; a possible D gene is TRBD2 (5 bases). In germline, CDR1 is SQVTM, CDR2 ANQGSEA. This CDR3 is 15 amino acids long. Trimming took off 3 bases at V and 0 bases at J, with 12 bases between the two ends. In DNA form, the CDR3 reads TGCAGCGTTGACGGCCGGGATAGCTCCTACAATGAGCAGTTCTTC. It yields the protein CSVDGRDSSYNEQFF.

The chain couples TRBV5-1 to TRBJ1-1; 7 positions match TRBD1. CDR1 and CDR2 from the germline V gene are SGHRS and YFSETQ. CDR3 length: 15 amino acids. Trimming took 3 bases from V and 1 from J; bases not matched to a gene: 6. The chain's CDR3 is CASSSNPGGNTEAFF. CDR3 coding DNA: TGCGCCAGCAGCTCCAACCCAGGGGGGAACACTGAAGCTTTCTTT.

The chain is built from TRBV28 and TRBJ1-5; D is possibly TRBD1 (5 bases). The germline V gene encodes CDR1 MDHEN and CDR2 SYDVKM. Trimming pared 1 base from V and 3 bases from J, leaving 10 bases between. The CDR3 has 15 residues. The CDR3 nucleotides read TGTGCCAGCAGTTTATCCCCAGGACACAATCAGCCCCAGCATTTT. Its protein is CASSLSPGHNQPQHF.